This entry concerns a single T cell receptor (beta chain). Using its own MiXCR run on the RT-PCR reads, TCRdb lists one record per CDR3 protein. The sample holds 650,000 to 800,000 distinct CDR3 sequences, more than 13% seen once. From germline, CDR1 is SGHAT and CDR2 FQNNGV. The germline V and J ends were trimmed by 6 bases and 5 bases, with 17 bases remaining between them. This CDR3 region has 15 residues. The sequenced sample was memory CD4+ T cells from blood. This sequence originates from a female donor in good health, serving as a healthy control. The chain recombines TRBV11-2 with TRBJ2-1, with D perhaps TRBD1 (6 bases). The CDR3 DNA follows: TGTGCCAGCAGTCCCATTAAGGACAGTGACAATGAGCAGTTCTTC. Its translation is CASSPIKDSDNEQFF.